These 17 T cell receptor beta chains came from one sample sequenced in a study of T cell repertoires in cytomegalovirus infection. These receptors have no known antigen. From the reads, TCRdb called clonotypes with MiXCR, one entry per CDR3 protein. The sample lists 650,000 to 900,000 distinct CDR3 sequences, almost 30% occurring once. Material: cultured CD8+ T cells from PBMCs, obtained from culture after CMV antigen stimulation. The receptor source for this set is a human donor in good health (CMV status not recorded). Some clones in this sample may be carry-over from other donors' samples.

The rearrangement links TRBV12-3 or TRBV12-4 to TRBJ2-7; D ambiguous. The length of the CDR3 is 12 residues. V was cut by 4 bases and J by 3 bases, with 7 bases left in between. CDR3: CASSSRYYEQYF. Here the CDR3 DNA reads TGTGCCAGCAGTTCCAGGTACTACGAGCAGTACTTC.

This chain uses TRBV4-3 with TRBJ2-5, with 10 bases matching TRBD2. Germline V CDR1 and CDR2: LGHNA, YSLEER. After removal of 4 bases from V and 4 bases from J, the junction contained 6 bases not matched to a gene. CDR3 length: 15 amino acids. CDR3 in amino acids: CASSRESGGAETQYF. As DNA, the CDR3 is TGCGCCAGCAGCCGGGAAAGCGGGGGGGCAGAGACCCAGTACTTC.

This clonotype was seen once. V usage is TRBV4-1 and J usage is TRBJ2-7, with D unresolved. Germline V CDR1 and CDR2: MGHRA, YSYEKL. V was clipped by 1 base and J by 1 base, with 14 bases between them. There are 16 residues in the CDR3. The CDR3 spells CASSQGVGLESYEQYV. The CDR3 bases are TGCGCCAGCAGCCAAGGTGTCGGCCTGGAGTCCTACGAGCAGTACGTC.

This clonotype was found a few times. The chain links TRBV11-2 to TRBJ2-1; weak D call: TRBD1 (5 bases). Between the trimmed V and J ends, which lost 8 bases and 7 bases, there was a span of 15 bases. The germline V gene encodes CDR1 SGHAT and CDR2 FQNNGV. This CDR3 spans 13 amino acids. Written as DNA, the CDR3 is TGTGCCAGCTCCCAGGGATTGGTAAATGAGCAGTTCTTC. It codes for CASSQGLVNEQFF.

This rearrangement joins TRBV6-1 to TRBJ2-7; D uncertain. The germline CDR1 and CDR2 sequences are MNHNS and SASEGT. V was pared by 1 base and J by 1 base, with 8 bases between. The CDR3 length is 14 residues. The CDR3 loop is CASSEGPGSYEQYV. For the CDR3, the DNA is TGTGCCAGCAGTGAAGGTCCAGGTTCCTACGAGCAGTACGTC.

The chain has TRBV7-8 and TRBJ2-1; TRBD2 agrees at 7 bases. In germline, CDR1 is SGHVS, CDR2 FQNEAQ. Trimming removed 7 bases from V and 9 bases from J; junction bases left unmatched: 18. The CDR3 contains 16 residues. The CDR3 region is CASTEKGLEVPAEQFF. DNA of the CDR3: TGTGCCAGCACCGAAAAAGGACTAGAGGTTCCCGCTGAGCAGTTCTTC.

The rearrangement uses TRBV29-1 and TRBJ1-2; 7 nucleotides agree with TRBD1. Germline CDR1 SQVTM, CDR2 ANQGSEA. The CDR3 totals 13 residues. Losses at the gene ends were 3 bases for V and 5 bases for J; bases not matched to a gene: 6. In nucleotides, the CDR3 is TGCAGCGTTGAGGCGACAGGGAGGTATGGCTACACCTTC. Protein: CSVEATGRYGYTF.

The rearrangement links TRBV5-6 to TRBJ2-3; D uncertain. V lost 1 base and J 6 bases, leaving 12 bases between the germline ends. The CDR3 has 14 amino acids. Germline CDR1 and CDR2: SGHDT and YYEEEE. The CDR3 sequence: CASSLIGLRDTQYF. DNA of the CDR3: TGTGCCAGCAGCTTGATCGGTTTGCGGGATACGCAGTATTTT.

This clonotype appeared many times. V gene TRBV28 combines with J gene TRBJ1-5; TRBD1 matches at 8 bases. The CDR3 extends over 17 amino acids. V was pared by 3 bases and J by 1 base, with 8 bases of the junction left unmatched. Germline assignment: CDR1 MDHEN and CDR2 SYDVKM. The CDR3 protein is CASSFPAGTGSNQPQHF. The CDR3 DNA is TGTGCCAGCAGTTTCCCGGCAGGGACAGGAAGCAATCAGCCCCAGCATTTT.

In DNA form, the CDR3 reads TGTGCCATCAGTGAGTTGGGAGGGTCACCCCTCCACTTT. Translated, it gives CAISELGGSPLHF. V gene TRBV10-3 combines with J gene TRBJ1-6; D gene uncertain. The CDR3 contains 13 residues. Trimming pared 1 base from V and 10 bases from J, leaving 8 bases between. Germline V gives CDR1 ENHRY, CDR2 SYGVKD.

The chain employs TRBV12-3 or TRBV12-4 and TRBJ1-2; no clear D gene. CDR3 length: 14 residues. Trimming stripped 6 bases from V and 7 bases from J, with 18 bases between. CDR3 nucleotide sequence: TGTGCCAGCAGCCTCGGGCAGGAGGAACGTGGCTACACCTTC. Its translation: CASSLGQEERGYTF.

This rearrangement joins TRBV7-6 to TRBJ1-2, with 9 bases lining up with TRBD1. Germline CDR1 is SGHVS and CDR2 is FNYEAQ. Trimming took 4 bases from V and 7 from J; bases not matched to a gene: 16. The CDR3 sequence is 17 residues long. CDR3 amino acids: CASSYRGGRQGVLGYTF. The CDR3, as DNA: TGTGCCAGCAGCTATCGGGGTGGGAGACAGGGGGTACTTGGCTACACCTTC.

The V and J genes are TRBV14 and TRBJ2-2; D uncertain. The germline V and J ends were trimmed by 4 bases and 1 base, with 10 bases remaining between them. CDR1 SGHDN and CDR2 FVKESK come from the germline V gene. The CDR3 covers 15 residues. CDR3 nucleotide sequence: TGTGCCAGCAGCCTAGAAGGGCAGAACACCGGGGAGCTGTTTTTT. Translation gives CASSLEGQNTGELFF.

The V gene is TRBV12-5, the J gene TRBJ2-3; 9 nucleotides match TRBD1. CDR3 size: 16 residues. Germline-derived CDR1 and CDR2 are LGHNT and FRNRAP. The V segment lost 4 bases and the J segment 6 bases; nucleotides outside the gene matches: 11. The CDR3, as DNA: TGTGCTAGTGGTTCCACTCCGGGACAGGGAGGGGATACGCAGTATTTT. Protein sequence: CASGSTPGQGGDTQYF. Filled out from reference TRBV12-5 and TRBJ2-3, the complete variable domain reads DARVTQTPRHKVTEMGQEVTMRCQPILGHNTVFWYRQTMMQGLELLAYFRNRAPLDDSGMPKDRFSAEMPDATLATLKIQPSEPRDSAVYFCASGSTPGQGGDTQYFGPGTRLTVL.

The CDR3 reads CASRGTGGSKNIQYF. For the CDR3, the DNA is TGTGCCAGCAGGGGCACGGGAGGTTCCAAAAACATTCAGTACTTC. The gene calls are TRBV5-5 and TRBJ2-4; TRBD2 aligns across 7 bases. The trim removed 5 bases at V and 2 bases at J, leaving 7 bases unmatched. This CDR3 contains 15 residues. The germline V gene encodes CDR1 SGHKS and CDR2 YYEKEE (reference sequence).

This clonotype was counted a single time. The chain couples TRBV11-3 to TRBJ2-1, with D maybe TRBD2 (6 bases). CDR1 and CDR2 from the germline V gene are SGHNT and YENEEA. Trimming took 5 bases from V and 7 from J, leaving 21 bases between them. The CDR3 length is 16 residues. The CDR3 DNA follows: TGTGCCAGCAGCCCCCAGTCGGGGGTAGGCTGGAATGAGCAGTTCTTC. This translates into CASSPQSGVGWNEQFF.

This clonotype was found many times. The J gene is TRBJ2-1, the V gene TRBV2, with unresolved D. The CDR3 runs 17 residues. V was cut by 4 bases and J by 2 bases, with 18 bases left in between. Germline V gene data show CDR1 as SNHLY and CDR2 as FYNNEI. CDR3 nucleotides: TGTGCCAGCAGTGGTCGAAGACCGATACTAACCTACAATGAGCAGTTCTTC. Translation gives CASSGRRPILTYNEQFF.